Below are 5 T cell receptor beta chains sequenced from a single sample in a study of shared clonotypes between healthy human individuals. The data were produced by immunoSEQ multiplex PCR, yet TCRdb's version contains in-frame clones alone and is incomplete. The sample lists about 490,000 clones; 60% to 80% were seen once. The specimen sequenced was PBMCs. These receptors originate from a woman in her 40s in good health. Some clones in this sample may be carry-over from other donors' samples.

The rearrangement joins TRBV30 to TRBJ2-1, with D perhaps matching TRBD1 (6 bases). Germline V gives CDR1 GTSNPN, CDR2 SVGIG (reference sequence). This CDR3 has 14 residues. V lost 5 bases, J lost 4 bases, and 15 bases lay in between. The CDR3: CAWATGFQYNEQFF. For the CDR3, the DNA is TGTGCCTGGGCAACAGGGTTTCAGTACAATGAGCAGTTCTTC.

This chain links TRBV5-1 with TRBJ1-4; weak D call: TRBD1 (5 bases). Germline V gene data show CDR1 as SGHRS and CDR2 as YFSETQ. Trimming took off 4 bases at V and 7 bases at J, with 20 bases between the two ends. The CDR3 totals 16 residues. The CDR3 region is CASSTSLSGDSEKLFF. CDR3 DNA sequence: TGCGCCAGCAGCACCTCTTTATCGGGGGATAGTGAAAAACTGTTTTTT. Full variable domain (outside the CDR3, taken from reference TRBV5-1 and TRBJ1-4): KAGVTQTPRYLIKTRGQQVTLSCSPISGHRSVSWYQQTPGQGLQFLFEYFSETQRNKGNFPGRFSGRQFSNSRSEMNVSTLELGDSALYLCASSTSLSGDSEKLFFGSGTQLSVL.

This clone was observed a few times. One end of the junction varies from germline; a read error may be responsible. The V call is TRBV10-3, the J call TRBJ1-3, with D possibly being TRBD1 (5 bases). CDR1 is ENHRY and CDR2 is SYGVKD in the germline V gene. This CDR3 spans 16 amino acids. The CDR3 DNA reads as TGTGCCATCAGTGAGTCAACCTGCGGGGTCGGAGGGGAGGGTAATTTT. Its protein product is CAISESTCGVGGEGNF.

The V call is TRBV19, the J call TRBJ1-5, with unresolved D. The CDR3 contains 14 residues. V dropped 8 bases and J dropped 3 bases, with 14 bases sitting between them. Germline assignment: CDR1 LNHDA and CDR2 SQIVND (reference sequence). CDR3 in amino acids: CASLGSGDNQPQHF. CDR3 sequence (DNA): TGTGCCAGTTTAGGGAGTGGGGACAATCAGCCCCAGCATTTT.

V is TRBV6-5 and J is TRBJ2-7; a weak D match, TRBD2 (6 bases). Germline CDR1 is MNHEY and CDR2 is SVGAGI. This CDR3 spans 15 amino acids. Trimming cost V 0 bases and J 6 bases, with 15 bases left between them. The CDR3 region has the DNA TGTGCCAGCAGTTACTCGAGGTGGGGAGGTACCGAGCAGTACTTC. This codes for CASSYSRWGGTEQYF.